This T cell receptor (beta chain) came from a study of blood T cell repertoires in COVID-19. V gave up 0 bases and J gave up 6 bases; unmatched junction bases: 7. Germline CDR1 SGHRS, CDR2 YFSETQ. The CDR3 length is 15 residues. Here immunoSEQ multiplex PCR was the method, and the copy in TCRdb shows in-frame clones only, minus some. The sample includes roughly 5,000 clones, around 86% of them seen just once. This clone has just one count. This TCR came from a human donor in a cohort sampled during active COVID-19. Sequencing was carried out using peripheral blood. The V call is TRBV5-1, the J call TRBJ2-5; 8 bases fit TRBD1. CDR3 in amino acids: CASSLDGQGGKTQYF. In DNA form, the CDR3 reads TGCGCCAGCAGCTTGGACGGACAGGGTGGAAAGACCCAGTACTTC.